The 7 T cell receptor beta chains below were found in one sample sequenced in a study of cytomegalovirus exposure and HLA in healthy donors (TCRdb year 2017). Library generation was performed with the immunoSEQ multiplex PCR assay. For the multiplex PCR, a mixture combining 60 forward primers for TCR Vbeta segments and 13 reverse primers for TCR Jbeta segments was used. Drawn from immuneACCESS, this table holds only the in-frame rearrangements with V and J called that TCRdb kept. Clones are partly lost; checked studies trace under half to an unresolved V gene and leave the rest unexplained. The sample profile shows 90,000 to 150,000 clones; nearly 80% of them were found once. The ten largest clones capture 3% to 4% of the sample. Specimen: PBMCs. All receptors derive from a woman aged 30 to 39 in good health and CMV-seropositive.

About this clone itself: One junction end does not reproduce the germline sequence, and a read error may be involved. The sample contains more than one DNA sequence encoding this CDR3. The V gene is TRBV6-5, the J gene TRBJ1-5; D unresolved. Per the germline V gene, CDR1 is MNHEY and CDR2 is SVGAGI. This CDR3 spans 13 amino acids. The CDR3 DNA reads as TGCGCCAGCAGTTACTCCTTTAGTCAGCCCCAGCATTTT. Translating it yields CASSYSFSQPQHF.

This chain links TRBV28 with TRBJ1-3; the D is unclear. Trimming stripped 5 bases from V and 0 bases from J, with 11 bases between. Germline-derived CDR1 and CDR2 are MDHEN and SYDVKM. There are 15 residues in the CDR3. CDR3: CASSTRTGSGNTIYF. The CDR3 DNA is TGTGCCAGCAGTACTCGGACTGGCTCTGGAAACACCATATATTTT.

The chain recombines TRBV6-1 with TRBJ2-2; 10 positions match TRBD2. CDR3 size: 14 residues. CDR1 and CDR2 from the germline V gene are MNHNS and SASEGT. V shed 6 bases and J 6 bases; nucleotides not matched to a gene: 4. CDR3 coding DNA: TGTGCCAGCAGCCGCCTAGCGGGGGCCGGGGAGCTGTTTTTT. Its protein product is CASSRLAGAGELFF.

The V gene is TRBV5-1, the J gene TRBJ2-1; D uncertain. CDR1 and CDR2 (germline): SGHRS, YFSETQ. Trimming took 4 bases from V and 8 from J, leaving 7 bases between them. This CDR3 comprises 11 residues. The CDR3 sequence is CASSIFDEQFF. The CDR3 nucleotides read TGCGCCAGCAGCATTTTCGATGAGCAGTTCTTC.

Written as DNA, the CDR3 is TGTGCCAGCAGCCAAGATATCGGGCGGGGGTTCACCGGGGAGCTGTTTTTT. Translating it yields CASSQDIGRGFTGELFF. This chain links TRBV4-2 with TRBJ2-2; 7 positions agree with TRBD2. V trimming: 0 bases; J trimming: 4 bases; junction bases outside the gene matches: 8. The germline V gene encodes CDR1 LGHNA and CDR2 YNFKEQ. CDR3 length equals 17 residues.

V gene TRBV28 combines with J gene TRBJ2-1; 8 bases match TRBD2. Germline V lookup: CDR1 MDHEN, CDR2 SYDVKM. The CDR3 extends over 11 amino acids. V lost 3 bases, J lost 13 bases, and 2 bases stayed unmatched. CDR3 nucleotides: TGTGCCAGCAGTTTGGGACTAGTACAGTTCTTC. Its translation: CASSLGLVQFF.

This rearrangement joins TRBV19 to TRBJ1-5; 9 bases match TRBD1. CDR1 and CDR2 from the germline V gene are LNHDA and SQIVND (reference sequence). CDR3 size: 16 residues. Losses at the gene ends were 7 bases for V and 5 bases for J; bases not matched to a gene: 12. Here the CDR3 DNA reads TGTGCCAGTAATAAACGGGACAGGGCACTTCATCAGCCCCAGCATTTT. Protein product: CASNKRDRALHQPQHF.